A single T cell receptor (beta chain) is shown here with its context. This entry is derived from a study of T cells after yellow fever vaccination. Study-level results: Secondary responses were weaker yet peaked faster, day 5 versus 15.

A single record per CDR3 protein comes from TCRdb applying MiXCR to the 5' RACE reads. The repertoire holds fewer than 100,000 distinct CDR3 sequences, with approximately 8.4% as singletons. V lost 4 bases, J lost 3 bases, and 7 bases stayed unmatched. CDR1 is SGHTA, CDR2 FQGNSA, per germline. The CDR3 totals 17 residues. The sequence was obtained from a man aged 18 to 35 who received the YFV17D yellow fever vaccine. The sequences come from CD8+ T cells not binding an NS4B(214-222) dextramer, sorted from PBMCs, collected less than 16 days after the first yellow fever vaccination. V and J are TRBV7-2 and TRBJ2-2, with 11 positions matching TRBD1. The CDR3 here is CASSYDPGQGDTGELFF. The CDR3 DNA follows: TGTGCCAGCAGCTACGACCCGGGACAGGGGGACACCGGGGAGCTGTTTTTT.